The rows below give T cell receptor beta chains drawn from one sample of a study of shared clonotypes between healthy human individuals. Only in-frame clones appear in the TCRdb table, and some are missing; sequencing was by immunoSEQ multiplex PCR. The profile covers some 240,000 clones, with under 80% appearing a single time and around 10% taken by the ten largest. Specimen: memory CD4+ T cells sorted from blood. The receptors were sampled from a man aged 25 to 45 in good health. CDR3s include the opening cysteine and the closing phenylalanine or tryptophan. The D gene is left open where the match is weak. Size values are once, few and many counts, or a class for expanded clones, and some rows have none.

CAISADGRAAYNEQFF | TGTGCCATCAGTGCAGATGGGAGGGCTGCATACAATGAGCAGTTCTTC | . | TRBD2 | 16 | TRBJ2-1 | TRBV10-3
CASSLNLGDTQYF | TGTGCCAGCAGCTTAAATTTAGGAGATACGCAGTATTTT | . | . | 13 | TRBJ2-3 | TRBV7-6
CASSKWGLAGVSYEQYF | TGTGCCAGCAGTAAATGGGGGCTAGCGGGAGTATCCTACGAGCAGTACTTC | . | TRBD2 | 17 | TRBJ2-7 | TRBV28
CASSLAELRLAGVGELFF | TGTGCCAGCAGCTTGGCCGAGTTGCGACTAGCGGGAGTCGGGGAGCTGTTTTTT | . | TRBD2 | 18 | TRBJ2-2 | TRBV5-6
CASSLGDRAPYEQYF | TGCGCCAGCAGCTTAGGGGACAGGGCACCCTACGAGCAGTACTTC | . | TRBD1 | 15 | TRBJ2-7 | TRBV5-1
CASSLTTGWSYEQYF | TGTGCCAGCAGCTTGACCACAGGGTGGAGCTACGAGCAGTACTTC | . | . | 15 | TRBJ2-7 | TRBV5-8
CASSQPHPGRWKETQYF | TGCGCCAGCAGTCAACCCCATCCGGGACGCTGGAAAGAGACCCAGTACTTC | . | . | 17 | TRBJ2-5 | TRBV23-1
CASSPSWTGVENTEAFF | TGTGCCAGCTCACCATCGTGGACAGGGGTCGAGAACACTGAAGCTTTCTTT | . | TRBD1 | 17 | TRBJ1-1 | TRBV18
CASRYLTNTEAFF | TGTGCCAGCAGATACTTGACGAACACTGAAGCTTTCTTT | . | . | 13 | TRBJ1-1 | TRBV28
CASSFAGTGDEQYF | TGCGCCAGCAGCTTCGCGGGGACAGGTGACGAGCAGTACTTC | . | TRBD1 | 14 | TRBJ2-7 | TRBV5-1
CASGTADTEAFF | TGTGCCAGCGGTACGGCGGACACTGAAGCTTTCTTT | few | . | 12 | TRBJ1-1 | TRBV6-5
CASSQASSGNTIYF | TGTGCCAGCAGCCAGGCGAGCTCTGGAAACACCATATATTTT | . | . | 14 | TRBJ1-3 | TRBV7-8
CASSVDLRGGGELFF | TGTGCCAGCAGCGTAGACCTCCGGGGTGGCGGGGAGCTGTTTTTT | . | . | 15 | TRBJ2-2 | TRBV9
CASSEDRQYSGGYTF | TGTGCCAGCAGTGAAGATCGACAGTATTCTGGCGGCTACACCTTC | . | . | 15 | TRBJ1-2 | TRBV2
CASSDPHGTGFSYEQYF | TGTGCCAGCAGTGACCCACACGGGACAGGATTTTCCTACGAGCAGTACTTC | few | TRBD1 | 17 | TRBJ2-7 | TRBV25-1
CASSIQLIRANFAGNTIYF | TGTGCCAGTAGTATCCAATTAATCCGAGCCAACTTCGCTGGAAACACCATATATTTT | . | . | 19 | TRBJ1-3 | TRBV19
CASSESRATNEKLFF | TGTGCCAGCAGTGAGTCACGTGCAACTAATGAAAAACTGTTTTTT | . | . | 15 | TRBJ1-4 | TRBV2
CASSEQQGRNTEAFF | TGTGCCAGCAGTGAACAACAGGGGAGGAACACTGAAGCTTTCTTT | few | TRBD1 | 15 | TRBJ1-1 | TRBV25-1
CASSLRGQTGYTF | TGTGCCAGCAGCTTAAGGGGACAGACTGGCTACACCTTC | . | TRBD1 | 13 | TRBJ1-2 | TRBV11-2
CASTPSGSPFAGEQYF | TGTGCCAGCACCCCTAGCGGGAGTCCTTTTGCTGGCGAGCAGTACTTC | . | TRBD2 | 16 | TRBJ2-7 | TRBV6-6
CASSVDGYTGELFF | TGTGCCAGCAGCGTCGACGGCTACACCGGGGAGCTGTTTTTT | . | . | 14 | TRBJ2-2 | TRBV9
CATTPTGGRNTEAFF | TGTGCCACCACCCCAACAGGGGGACGGAACACTGAAGCTTTCTTT | . | TRBD1 | 15 | TRBJ1-1 | TRBV15
CASSLVAGGRSEQYF | TGTGCCAGCAGCCTCGTTGCGGGGGGGCGTTCCGAGCAGTACTTC | few | TRBD2 | 15 | TRBJ2-7 | TRBV28
CASSQHEISGNTIYF | TGTGCCAGCAGCCAACACGAGATCTCTGGAAACACCATATATTTT | . | . | 15 | TRBJ1-3 | TRBV7-8
CASTWGRDFGDTQYF | TGTGCCAGCACCTGGGGGCGGGATTTCGGGGATACGCAGTATTTT | . | . | 15 | TRBJ2-3 | TRBV28
CASSLGQVDGYTF | TGTGCCAGCAGCCTCGGACAGGTGGATGGCTACACCTTC | . | TRBD1 | 13 | TRBJ1-2 | TRBV6-5
CASSILWPQHF | TGTGCCAGCAGCATCTTGTGGCCCCAGCATTTT | . | . | 11 | TRBJ1-5 | TRBV28
CASSPSSGRDEQFF | TGTGCCAGCAGCCCCTCTAGCGGGAGGGATGAGCAGTTCTTC | . | TRBD2 | 14 | TRBJ2-1 | TRBV7-9
CASSRGTSGSETQYF | TGTGCCAGCTCCCGAGGGACTAGCGGGAGTGAGACCCAGTACTTC | . | TRBD2 | 15 | TRBJ2-5 | TRBV18
CASSPIVSGSAYEQYF | TGTGCCAGTTCTCCAATAGTAAGCGGGAGCGCCTACGAGCAGTACTTC | once | TRBD2 | 16 | TRBJ2-7 | TRBV19
CAISEVGNNEQFF | TGTGCCATCAGTGAAGTCGGAAACAATGAGCAGTTCTTC | few | . | 13 | TRBJ2-1 | TRBV10-3
CASSGTGAEAFF | TGTGCCAGCAGCGGGACAGGGGCTGAAGCTTTCTTT | . | TRBD1 | 12 | TRBJ1-1 | TRBV5-4
CSVDSGANVLTF | TGCAGCGTTGATTCTGGGGCCAACGTCCTGACTTTC | few | . | 12 | TRBJ2-6 | TRBV29-1
CASSLGLHTDTQYF | TGTGCCAGCAGCTTGGGGCTTCACACAGATACGCAGTATTTT | . | . | 14 | TRBJ2-3 | TRBV11-2
CASSSLGAYEQYF | TGTGCCAGCAGCTCCTTGGGGGCTTACGAGCAGTACTTC | . | . | 13 | TRBJ2-7 | TRBV7-2
CSASNSYEQFF | TGCAGTGCTAGCAACTCCTATGAGCAGTTCTTC | many | . | 11 | TRBJ2-1 | TRBV20-1
CASSVAYDNEQFF | TGTGCCAGCAGCGTAGCGTACGACAATGAGCAGTTCTTC | few | . | 13 | TRBJ2-1 | TRBV9
CASSLAHSGLTEAFF | TGTGCCAGCAGCTTAGCGCACTCAGGGCTCACTGAAGCTTTCTTT | . | . | 15 | TRBJ1-1 | TRBV7-2
CASSAVNTEAFF | TGTGCCAGCTCTGCGGTTAACACTGAAGCTTTCTTT | few | . | 12 | TRBJ1-1 | TRBV6-6
CASSLTFGLSDYTF | TGTGCCAGCAGTTTAACTTTTGGGTTATCTGACTACACCTTC | . | . | 14 | TRBJ1-2 | TRBV28
CASTQGQNNEQFF | TGCGCCAGCACCCAGGGGCAGAACAATGAGCAGTTCTTC | . | . | 13 | TRBJ2-1 | TRBV5-1
CASSPRSRGGYNEQFF | TGTGCCAGCTCACCCCGTTCGAGAGGGGGGTACAATGAGCAGTTCTTC | . | . | 16 | TRBJ2-1 | TRBV18
CASSFPGGYTGELFF | TGCGCCAGCAGCTTCCCTGGGGGTTACACCGGGGAGCTGTTTTTT | . | . | 15 | TRBJ2-2 | TRBV5-1
CASSRDPGADTQYF | TGCGCCAGCAGCCGGGACCCGGGGGCAGATACGCAGTATTTT | . | . | 14 | TRBJ2-3 | TRBV5-1
CASSITGYTEAFF | TGTGCCAGTAGTATTACCGGGTACACTGAAGCTTTCTTT | . | . | 13 | TRBJ1-1 | TRBV19
CASSVLATSNEQFF | TGTGCCAGCAGTGTACTAGCAACAAGCAATGAGCAGTTCTTC | few | . | 14 | TRBJ2-1 | TRBV6-1
CASSVAGTGKGNEQFF | TGTGCCAGCAGTGTCGCCGGGACCGGGAAAGGCAATGAGCAGTTCTTC | . | . | 16 | TRBJ2-1 | TRBV25-1
CSVEDPKRDTQYF | TGCAGCGTTGAAGACCCCAAGAGGGATACGCAGTATTTT | . | . | 13 | TRBJ2-3 | TRBV29-1
CASSLRQAVNYYEQYF | TGTGCCAGCAGCTTACGCCAGGCGGTCAACTACTACGAGCAGTACTTC | . | . | 16 | TRBJ2-7 | TRBV7-8
CASSSGLAVGTSTDTQYF | TGCGCCAGCAGCTCTGGGCTAGCGGTCGGCACTAGCACAGATACGCAGTATTTT | . | TRBD2 | 18 | TRBJ2-3 | TRBV5-1
CASSPPGRVNTEAFF | TGTGCCAGCTCACCACCGGGCAGGGTGAACACTGAAGCTTTCTTT | few | . | 15 | TRBJ1-1 | TRBV18
CASSPRRETGELFF | TGTGCCAGCTCACCCAGACGGGAGACCGGGGAGCTGTTTTTT | many | . | 14 | TRBJ2-2 | TRBV18
CASSLGVGELFF | TGTGCCAGCAGCTTAGGTGTCGGGGAGCTGTTTTTT | few | . | 12 | TRBJ2-2 | TRBV7-6
CASRSWDQTFTDTQYF | TGTGCCAGCAGATCGTGGGATCAGACCTTCACAGATACGCAGTATTTT | . | . | 16 | TRBJ2-3 | TRBV28
CASSFVGSTEAFF | TGTGCCAGCAGCTTTGTAGGGAGTACTGAAGCCTTCTTT | . | . | 13 | TRBJ1-1 | TRBV7-9
CASSSRDRSSYEQYF | TGTGCCAGCAGCTCCCGGGACAGAAGCTCCTACGAGCAGTACTTC | . | TRBD1 | 15 | TRBJ2-7 | TRBV5-4
CASSLGAGNSNQPQHF | TGTGCCAGCAGCTTAGGCGCAGGGAATAGCAATCAGCCCCAGCATTTT | . | . | 16 | TRBJ1-5 | TRBV7-2
CASSEVFGLAGGNEQFF | TGTGCCAGCAGTGAAGTCTTTGGGCTAGCGGGAGGAAATGAGCAGTTCTTC | . | TRBD2 | 17 | TRBJ2-1 | TRBV6-1
CATSRSTGISQETQYF | TGTGCCACCAGCAGATCCACCGGGATTTCCCAAGAGACCCAGTACTTC | . | . | 16 | TRBJ2-5 | TRBV15